What follows are 21 T cell receptor beta chains derived from one specimen sequenced in a study of blood T cell repertoires in COVID-19. Clones were read by immunoSEQ multiplex PCR, and TCRdb kept only the in-frame ones, dropping some. The sample has hundreds of thousands of clones, approximately 90% seen once. Sequenced material: PBMCs or T cells enriched from blood (not recorded which). The receptors derive from a man between 40 and 49 years old who had recovered from COVID-19.

This chain links TRBV7-3 with TRBJ1-6, with D perhaps TRBD1 (6 bases). The CDR3 spans 15 residues. Trimming pared 5 bases from V and 2 bases from J, leaving 10 bases between. In germline, CDR1 is SGHTA, CDR2 FQGTGA. DNA for the CDR3: TGTGCCAGCAGCCCAGGGGTGGCCTATAATTCACCCCTCCACTTT. Amino acid sequence: CASSPGVAYNSPLHF.

This sequence joins TRBV7-9 and TRBJ2-1; D perhaps matches TRBD2 (5 bases). The V end lost 0 bases, the J end lost 6 bases, and 9 bases lay between the germline ends. This CDR3 spans 14 amino acids. Germline-derived CDR1 and CDR2 are SEHNR and FQNEAQ (reference sequence). CDR3 sequence: CASSLASAFNEQFF. The CDR3, as DNA: TGTGCCAGCAGCTTAGCTAGCGCCTTCAATGAGCAGTTCTTC.

In its sample, this clone was seen a few times. J is TRBJ2-1 and V is TRBV7-2; the match to TRBD2 covers 10 bases. CDR1 is SGHTA and CDR2 is FQGNSA in the germline V gene. The CDR3 is made up of 16 amino acids. The ends lost 0 bases at V and 4 bases at J; junction bases unmatched: 3. The CDR3 nucleotides are TGTGCCAGCAGCTTAGCGGAAGCGGGGGGGTACAATGAGCAGTTCTTC. The encoded protein is CASSLAEAGGYNEQFF.

V gene TRBV5-6 combines with J gene TRBJ1-5, with 11 bases aligning to TRBD1. The CDR3 runs 16 residues. V shed 4 bases and J 5 bases; nucleotides not matched to a gene: 8. Germline-derived CDR1 and CDR2 are SGHDT and YYEEEE. CDR3: CASSARTGGWDQPQHF. CDR3 DNA: TGTGCCAGCAGCGCTAGGACAGGGGGCTGGGATCAGCCCCAGCATTTT.

The count of this clone is one. The rearrangement links TRBV4-1 to TRBJ2-5; D call uncertain. The CDR3 is 12 amino acids. Deletions cut 3 bases from V and 3 bases from J, with 5 bases between. Germline values: CDR1 MGHRA, CDR2 YSYEKL. The CDR3 DNA is TGCGCCAGCAGCCACCCAAAAGAGACCCAGTACTTC. It translates to CASSHPKETQYF.

Points on this clone: It is unclear where the CDR3 begins or ends on the DNA, so no DNA is shown, and the CDR3 is as TCRdb lists it. The genes are TRBV5-6 and TRBJ2-7; the DNA was not compared with TRBD2, the D call given in the table. CDR1 is SGHDT, CDR2 YYEEEE, per germline. With termini counted, the CDR3 has 16 amino acids. This chain's CDR3 is CASSFGSGGLYIEQYF.

This clone has just a few counts. This rearrangement joins TRBV19 to TRBJ1-4, with 8 bases matching TRBD1. The junction had 6 bases not matched to a gene; V was cut back by 3 bases and J by 3 bases. Germline CDR1 LNHDA, CDR2 SQIVND (reference sequence). The CDR3 length is 16 residues. CDR3 loop: CASSILPGQANEKLFF. The CDR3 nucleotides are TGTGCCAGTAGTATCCTTCCGGGACAGGCTAATGAAAAACTGTTTTTT.

The chain uses TRBV2 and TRBJ2-1, with 9 nucleotides matching TRBD2. V gave up 4 bases and J gave up 4 bases; unmatched junction bases: 5. The CDR3 covers 15 residues. Germline V CDR1 and CDR2: SNHLY, FYNNEI. The CDR3 sequence is CASSVGLARYNEQFF. The CDR3 coding sequence is TGTGCCAGCAGTGTCGGACTAGCGAGATACAATGAGCAGTTCTTC.

CDR3 protein: CASSPATGRNYNEQFF. The DNA of the CDR3 is TGTGCCAGCAGCCCCGCGACAGGGCGGAACTACAATGAGCAGTTCTTC. V is TRBV11-2 and J is TRBJ2-1, with TRBD1 matching 7 bases. This CDR3 comprises 16 residues. Per the germline V gene, CDR1 is SGHAT and CDR2 is FQNNGV. Losses at the gene ends were 5 bases for V and 3 bases for J; bases not matched to a gene: 10.

The chain uses TRBV11-2 and TRBJ1-2; tentatively, D is TRBD1 (5 bases). The germline V gene encodes CDR1 SGHAT and CDR2 FQNNGV. The ends were cut back, 7 bases at V and 4 bases at J, with 19 bases in the middle. The CDR3 totals 15 residues. The CDR3 DNA is TGTGCCAGCACCCTCGGTGCAGGGCCTGGCTATGGCTACACCTTC. This gives the protein CASTLGAGPGYGYTF.

The V and J genes are TRBV15 and TRBJ2-7; 15 bases match TRBD2. The CDR3 is 18 residues long. Germline CDR1 is LNHNV and CDR2 is YYDKDF (reference sequence). The junction had 11 bases not matched to a gene; V was cut back by 2 bases and J by 6 bases. CDR3 loop: CATSRLGTSGRTRIEQYF. DNA for the CDR3: TGTGCCACCAGCAGACTCGGGACTAGCGGGAGGACCCGTATCGAGCAGTACTTC.

The chain is built from TRBV3-1 (or the pseudogene TRBV3-2) and TRBJ2-1, with D possibly TRBD2 on 6 matching bases. CDR3 size: 15 residues. CDR1 is LGHDT, CDR2 YNNKEL, per germline (reference sequence). Trimming took off 3 bases at V and 2 bases at J, with 11 bases between the two ends. CDR3 protein: CASSQAGGTYNEQFF. In DNA form, the CDR3 reads TGTGCCAGCAGCCAGGCGGGCGGGACCTACAATGAGCAGTTCTTC.

The V call is TRBV10-3, the J call TRBJ1-1; D possibly corresponds to TRBD1 (5 bases). Germline V gives CDR1 ENHRY, CDR2 SYGVKD. CDR3 length: 14 residues. The V gene lost 3 bases and the J gene lost 4 bases, with 12 bases spanning the gap. This CDR3 is CAISDVWDFTEAFF. CDR3 coding DNA: TGTGCCATCAGTGACGTATGGGACTTCACTGAAGCTTTCTTT.

The chain carries TRBV27 and TRBJ2-1; D unresolved. Deletions cut 6 bases from V and 6 bases from J, with 9 bases between. The CDR3 extends over 12 amino acids. CDR1 and CDR2 (germline): MNHEY, SMNVEV (reference sequence). The CDR3 is CASRAAFNEQFF. Here the CDR3 DNA reads TGTGCCAGCAGGGCGGCGTTCAATGAGCAGTTCTTC.

This chain links TRBV7-9 with TRBJ1-4, with D uncertain. Per germline, CDR1 SEHNR and CDR2 FQNEAQ (reference sequence). This CDR3 comprises 19 residues. Trimming took off 5 bases at V and 8 bases at J, with 30 bases between the two ends. Here the CDR3 reads CASSRFPSGRAGRREKLFF. CDR3 nucleotides: TGTGCCAGCAGCCGTTTCCCGTCAGGAAGGGCGGGTAGAAGGGAAAAACTGTTTTTT.

The V gene is TRBV3-1 (or the pseudogene TRBV3-2), the J gene TRBJ2-3; perhaps TRBD1 as D (6 bases). Trimming cost V 1 base and J 1 base, with 15 bases left between them. Germline V gene data show CDR1 as LGHDT and CDR2 as YNNKEL (reference sequence). The CDR3 totals 17 residues. CDR3 nucleotide sequence: TGTGCCAGCAGCCAAGGTTGGACAGTGGGCGGCACAGATACGCAGTATTTT. It encodes CASSQGWTVGGTDTQYF.

This clone was detected only once. The chain links TRBV6-2 or TRBV6-3 to TRBJ2-1, with D unclear. The CDR3 is 16 residues long. Germline CDR1 MNHEY, CDR2 SVGEGT. V was clipped by 3 bases and J by 4 bases, with 16 bases between them. The CDR3 region has the DNA TGTGCCAGCAGTTATTCGGAACAAACTAATTACAATGAGCAGTTCTTC. Protein: CASSYSEQTNYNEQFF.

The V call is TRBV6-1, the J call TRBJ1-5; TRBD1 agrees at 11 bases. Unmatched junction bases numbered 3, after V lost 6 bases and J lost 2 bases. The CDR3 sequence is 15 residues long. CDR1 is MNHNS, CDR2 SASEGT, per germline. CDR3 nucleotide sequence: TGTGCCAGCAGAATGGACAGGGGGCGCAATCAGCCCCAGCATTTT. Its protein is CASRMDRGRNQPQHF.

The chain couples TRBV3-1 (or the pseudogene TRBV3-2) to TRBJ2-1, with no clear D. V was clipped by 0 bases and J by 6 bases, with 9 bases between them. CDR1 is LGHDT and CDR2 is YNNKEL in the germline V gene (reference sequence). The length of the CDR3 is 14 residues. CDR3: CASSQDSTSNEQFF. The CDR3 DNA reads as TGTGCCAGCAGCCAAGATAGCACGTCCAATGAGCAGTTCTTC.

The rearrangement links TRBV3-1 (or the pseudogene TRBV3-2) to TRBJ1-1; perhaps TRBD1 as D (6 bases). The V gene lost 4 bases and the J gene lost 1 base, with 10 bases spanning the gap. Germline V gene sequence: CDR1 LGHDT, CDR2 YNNKEL (reference sequence). The CDR3 sequence is 14 residues long. The CDR3 spells CASSLMDRNTEAFF. In DNA, the CDR3 is TGTGCCAGCAGCCTAATGGACAGGAACACTGAAGCTTTCTTT.

This chain connects TRBV19 to TRBJ2-5, with 9 positions matching TRBD2. V shed 7 bases and J 5 bases; nucleotides not matched to a gene: 5. CDR3 length: 13 amino acids. Germline CDR1 reads LNHDA; CDR2 reads SQIVND (reference sequence). CDR3 region: CASTGGRGETQYF. In DNA form, the CDR3 reads TGTGCCAGTACTGGCGGGAGGGGGGAGACCCAGTACTTC.